This is a list of T cell receptor beta chains from one sample in a study of blood T cell repertoires in COVID-19. Sequencing was performed with immunoSEQ multiplex PCR; in TCRdb, only in-frame clones are kept and a portion is missing. The sample comprises under 250,000 clones, roughly 82% of which are singletons, and 13% rests with the top ten. Sequenced material: peripheral blood. Receptor source: a human donor in a cohort sampled during active COVID-19. The CDR3 runs from the conserved cysteine through the conserved F or W. The D gene is left open where the match is weak. Some rows have no size entry. The others give once, few or many, or a class for an expanded clone.

clone size	D gene	V gene	J gene	CDR3 DNA	CDR3 protein
.	.	TRBV30	TRBJ1-5	TGTGCCTGGGACCAGGGGAACCAGCCCCAGCATTTT	CAWDQGNQPQHF
.	TRBD2	TRBV6-6	TRBJ2-1	TGTGCCAGCAGTTACATGCGGGAGTTTGACAATGAGCAGTTCTTC	CASSYMREFDNEQFF
.	.	TRBV18	TRBJ2-7	TGTGCCAGCTCACCACCGGGTCACATTGCGGGACTCTACGAGCAGTACTTC	CASSPPGHIAGLYEQYF
.	.	TRBV5-1	TRBJ2-7	TGCGCCAGCAGCTTGCCAGGAATGGGCGAGCAGTACTTC	CASSLPGMGEQYF
many	TRBD1	TRBV12-5	TRBJ1-3	TGTGCTAGTGGTTTGGCCCCCTTGACAGGGAACACCATATATTTT	CASGLAPLTGNTIYF
few	.	TRBV7-2	TRBJ1-3	TGTGCCAGCAGCCTAGACTTTACGAGCGCTGGAAACACCATATATTTT	CASSLDFTSAGNTIYF
.	TRBD2	TRBV7-2	TRBJ2-7	TGTGCCAGCAGCTTAGTTCTACTAGCGTTATACGAGCAGTACTTC	CASSLVLLALYEQYF
.	TRBD2	TRBV5-1	TRBJ2-1	TGCGCCAGCAGCATTACTAGCGGAAGCTCCTACAATGAGCAGTTCTTC	CASSITSGSSYNEQFF
.	.	TRBV10-1	TRBJ2-2	TGCGCCAGCAGGCCGGGACATAACACCGGGGAGCTGTTTTTT	CASRPGHNTGELFF
few	TRBD1	TRBV7-9	TRBJ2-5	TGTGCCAGCAGCTTGTGGACAGGGGTGCAGGAGACCCAGTACTTC	CASSLWTGVQETQYF
.	.	TRBV6-5	TRBJ1-1	TGTGCCAGCAGTTACTCGAGGGTCAGGAACACTGAAGCTTTCTTT	CASSYSRVRNTEAFF
.	.	TRBV14	TRBJ1-1	TGTGCCAGCAGCCAATTCATGAACACTGAAGCTTTCTTT	CASSQFMNTEAFF
.	.	TRBV6-5	TRBJ1-4	TGTGCCAGCAGTACTGACAATTTCTCGGGGAAACTGTTTTTT	CASSTDNFSGKLFF
.	TRBD1	TRBV4-1	TRBJ1-2	TGCGCCAGCAGCGAGAGGACAGGGAGTCATAACTATGGCTACACCTTC	CASSERTGSHNYGYTF
.	.	TRBV25-1	TRBJ2-5	TGTGCCAGCAGTGGATCACAGGGTCGCGAGACCCAGTACTTC	CASSGSQGRETQYF
.	TRBD2	TRBV5-4	TRBJ2-7	TGTGCCAGCAGCCTGGGACTAGCGGGGAACTACGAGCAGTACTTC	CASSLGLAGNYEQYF
.	.	TRBV27	TRBJ1-1	TGTGCCAGCAGTTTAGGGCAGGGGTTCACTGAAGCTTTCTTT	CASSLGQGFTEAFF
.	.	TRBV18	TRBJ1-1	TGTGCCAGCCAGGTAGTCGGTGGGGGGACTGAAGCTTTCTTT	CASQVVGGGTEAFF
.	.	TRBV6-5	TRBJ1-5	TGTGCCAGCAGTCCGCAGGGTCTTAGCAATCAGCCCCAGCATTTT	CASSPQGLSNQPQHF
.	TRBD2	TRBV6-2/TRBV6-3	TRBJ2-1	TGTGCCAGCACCCCCATAGCGGGAGATCCCTACAATGAGCAGTTCTTC	CASTPIAGDPYNEQFF
.	TRBD2	TRBV18	TRBJ2-1	TGTGCCAGCTCACCTCAAGAACTAGCGGGATTCAATGAGCAGTTCTTC	CASSPQELAGFNEQFF
.	.	TRBV27	TRBJ1-5	TGTGCCAGCAGTTTAGTACATTTAAGCAATCAGCCCCAGCATTTT	CASSLVHLSNQPQHF
once	.	TRBV6-5	TRBJ2-7	TGTGCCAGCAGTTACTCGGGGGCGTTCGAGCAGTACTTC	CASSYSGAFEQYF
.	.	TRBV15	TRBJ2-7	TGTGCCACCAGCAGAACTGACAAGTCCTACGAGCAGTACTTC	CATSRTDKSYEQYF
.	TRBD1	TRBV29-1	TRBJ2-4	TGCAGCGTTGGGGACAGGGGCAACATTCAGTACTTC	CSVGDRGNIQYF
.	TRBD1	TRBV15	TRBJ2-5	TGTGCCACCAGCAGAGAGCTAGGACAGGGTCAAGAGACCCAGTACTTC	CATSRELGQGQETQYF
few	TRBD1	TRBV6-5	TRBJ2-1	TGTGCCAGCAGTTCGCCGGGACAGAGAAACAATGAGCAGTTCTTC	CASSSPGQRNNEQFF
.	.	TRBV7-2	TRBJ1-5	TGTGCCAGCAGCCCAGGACAGCCTAGCAATCAGCCCCAGCATTTT	CASSPGQPSNQPQHF
.	TRBD2	TRBV7-7	TRBJ2-1	TGTGCCAGCAGCTTAGTGGCTAGCGGGCCCTATGGGAATGAGCAGTTCTTC	CASSLVASGPYGNEQFF
.	TRBD1	TRBV18	TRBJ1-1	TGTGCCAGCTCACCCGACAGGGTAAGGGGAACTGAAGCTTTCTTT	CASSPDRVRGTEAFF
few	.	TRBV5-1	TRBJ1-3	TGCGCCAGCAGCTTGGAGGGGTTTGGAAACACCATATATTTT	CASSLEGFGNTIYF
.	TRBD2	TRBV19	TRBJ2-1	TGTGCCAGTAGTCCCGGGACTAGCGGCTACAATGAGCAGTTCTTC	CASSPGTSGYNEQFF
.	.	TRBV27	TRBJ2-7	TGTGCCAGCAGTCCAGCTCGGGGGTACGAGCAGTACTTC	CASSPARGYEQYF
many	.	TRBV6-1	TRBJ1-3	TGTGCCAGCAGTGAAAAGGCAGGGCGGGGTGGAAACACCATATATTTT	CASSEKAGRGGNTIYF
.	.	TRBV6-2/TRBV6-3	TRBJ2-7	TGTGCCAGCAGTTACTGGGCCAGGGGCGTTTACGAGCAGTACTTC	CASSYWARGVYEQYF
.	TRBD1	TRBV5-8	TRBJ2-7	TGTGCCAGCAGCTTGGCGGGACAGGGCTTCGAGCAGTACTTC	CASSLAGQGFEQYF
.	TRBD1	TRBV6-1	TRBJ1-1	TGTGCCAGCAGTGTACTCTATACAACAGGGGAAGGCACTGAAGCTTTCTTT	CASSVLYTTGEGTEAFF
.	.	TRBV14	TRBJ2-3	TGTGCCAGCAGCCAACTCCGGGAAGAAGATACGCAGTATTTT	CASSQLREEDTQYF
.	.	TRBV5-1	TRBJ2-4	TGCGCCAGCAGCTCCCCCGAACGAGGTGTGAACATTCAGTACTTC	CASSSPERGVNIQYF
.	TRBD2	TRBV12-3/TRBV12-4	TRBJ2-1	TGTGCCAGCAGTCTAGCGGCGGGCGATGAGCAGTTCTTC	CASSLAAGDEQFF
few	.	TRBV28	TRBJ2-1	TGTGCCAGCAGCCCCTGGGCCGTAAGCTCCTACAATGAGCAGTTCTTC	CASSPWAVSSYNEQFF
.	TRBD2	TRBV5-1	TRBJ2-5	TGCGCCAGCAGCTTTCAGGGACTAAATTTGGAGACCCAGTACTTC	CASSFQGLNLETQYF
.	.	TRBV5-1	TRBJ2-5	TGCGCCAGCAGCTTGTTTGCGGGGCAAGAGACCCAGTACTTC	CASSLFAGQETQYF
.	TRBD2	TRBV4-1	TRBJ2-7	TGCGCCAGCAGCCAAGTGAGCGGGAGTTTCGACGAGCAGTACTTC	CASSQVSGSFDEQYF
many	TRBD2	TRBV19	TRBJ2-1	TGTGCCAGTAGCCCCGGGGTAGCGGGGGGATACAATGAGCAGTTCTTC	CASSPGVAGGYNEQFF
.	.	TRBV19	TRBJ2-7	TGTGCCAGTAGGTCGGGTTACGAGCAGTACTTC	CASRSGYEQYF
.	TRBD1	TRBV18	TRBJ2-3	TGTGCCAGCTCACCGTTGACAGGGAGAATCGGAGATACGCAGTATTTT	CASSPLTGRIGDTQYF
.	TRBD2	TRBV11-2	TRBJ2-7	TGTGCCACCCAGCTAGCGGGAGGCTACGAGCAGTACTTC	CATQLAGGYEQYF
.	.	TRBV7-9	TRBJ2-7	TGTGCCAGCAGCTTAGCTGAGGGGGTCTCCTACGAGCAGTACTTC	CASSLAEGVSYEQYF
.	.	TRBV28	TRBJ2-7	TGTGCCAGCAGGCCGACACGTCCCCCCTACGAGCAGTACTTC	CASRPTRPPYEQYF
.	.	TRBV2	TRBJ2-7	TGTGCCAGCAGTGACAGCTACGAGCAGTACTTC	CASSDSYEQYF
.	TRBD2	TRBV3-1/TRBV3-2	TRBJ2-5	TGTGCCAGCAGCCAAGATGATGGGGGAGCGGGAGGCCAAGAGACCCAGTACTTC	CASSQDDGGAGGQETQYF
.	TRBD1	TRBV4-2	TRBJ1-1	TGTGCCAGCAGCTACAGGGGGCAGGGCACTGAAGCTTTCTTT	CASSYRGQGTEAFF